These 11 T cell receptor beta chains came from one sample sequenced in a study of blood T cell repertoires in COVID-19 (dated by TCRdb to the early 2020s). Library creation used the immunoSEQ multiplex PCR assay. Held by TCRdb, this immuneACCESS table contains in-frame sequences only and omits some clones. Under half of the omission traces to an unresolved V gene where checked; the cause of the rest is unknown. The sample contains tens of thousands of clones, roughly 79% of them found a single time. The top ten hold over 45% of the sample. Sequenced input: peripheral blood. The source is a human donor in a cohort sampled during active COVID-19.

The chain combines TRBV5-1 with TRBJ2-5; D gene uncertain. The CDR3 covers 14 residues. Germline values: CDR1 SGHRS, CDR2 YFSETQ. V was trimmed by 0 bases and J by 5 bases, leaving 11 bases between them. DNA of the CDR3: TGCGCCAGCAGCTTGGTGTTAGAGGCGGAGACCCAGTACTTC. Translating gives CASSLVLEAETQYF.

J is TRBJ2-4 and V is TRBV30; D gene uncertain. Germline CDR1 and CDR2: GTSNPN and SVGIG (reference sequence). V lost 3 bases, J lost 3 bases, and 15 bases lay in between. This CDR3 comprises 15 residues. This chain's CDR3 is CAWRIVEFGKNIQYF. The CDR3, as DNA: TGTGCCTGGAGGATCGTGGAGTTCGGCAAAAACATTCAGTACTTC.

V is TRBV30 and J is TRBJ2-1; D possibly corresponds to TRBD2 (6 bases). The V end lost 1 base, the J end lost 8 bases, and 6 bases lay between the germline ends. CDR3 size: 11 residues. CDR1 is GTSNPN and CDR2 is SVGIG in the germline V gene (reference sequence). CDR3 in amino acids: CAWSGRDEQFF. The CDR3 nucleotides are TGTGCCTGGAGTGGGAGGGATGAGCAGTTCTTC.

In its sample, this clone was seen a few times. This chain links TRBV20-1 with TRBJ2-3; unclear D gene. Germline V lookup: CDR1 DFQATT, CDR2 SNEGSKA (reference sequence). Deletions cut 5 bases from V and 1 base from J, with 4 bases between. The CDR3 is 11 residues long. CDR3 region: CSALGTDTQYF. In DNA form, the CDR3 reads TGCAGTGCTTTAGGCACAGATACGCAGTATTTT.

The J gene is TRBJ1-3, the V gene TRBV7-9; D not certain. The germline V gene has CDR1 SEHNR and CDR2 FQNEAQ (reference sequence). Trimming removed 1 base from V and 0 bases from J, with 7 bases in between. The CDR3 runs 15 residues. CDR3 in amino acids: CASSLGANSGNTIYF. The CDR3 DNA sequence: TGTGCCAGCAGCTTAGGAGCGAACTCTGGAAACACCATATATTTT. The entire variable domain, with the rest obtained from reference TRBV7-9 and TRBJ1-3, is as follows: DTGVSQNPRHKITKRGQNVTFRCDPISEHNRLYWYRQTLGQGPEFLTYFQNEAQLEKSRLLSDRFSAERPKGSFSTLEIQRTEQGDSAMYLCASSLGANSGNTIYFGEGSWLTVV.

This clone was detected only once. V gene TRBV7-2 combines with J gene TRBJ2-4; maybe TRBD1 (5 bases). The CDR3 has 16 amino acids. Trimming removed 1 base from V and 1 base from J, with 11 bases in between. CDR1 SGHTA and CDR2 FQGNSA come from the germline V gene. CDR3 sequence: CASSLVGEKAKNIQYF. In DNA, the CDR3 is TGTGCCAGCAGCTTAGTAGGGGAAAAGGCCAAAAACATTCAGTACTTC.

This rearrangement joins TRBV14 to TRBJ2-5; D may be TRBD2 (6 bases). Germline lookup yields CDR1 SGHDN and CDR2 FVKESK. This CDR3 has 15 residues. V lost 0 bases and J 2 bases, leaving 10 bases between the germline ends. In DNA, the CDR3 is TGTGCCAGCAGCCAAGACGGGACTTTTCAAGAGACCCAGTACTTC. Its translation: CASSQDGTFQETQYF.

The chain joins TRBV6-5 to TRBJ2-7; D possibly corresponds to TRBD1 (6 bases). Trimming cost V 0 bases and J 5 bases, with 14 bases left between them. Germline CDR1 MNHEY, CDR2 SVGAGI. The CDR3 runs 15 residues. CDR3 loop: CASSYSPTGYHEQYF. The CDR3 region has the DNA TGTGCCAGCAGTTACTCTCCCACAGGGTACCACGAGCAGTACTTC.

This clone was recorded a few times. The chain combines TRBV19 with TRBJ1-2, with 8 bases aligning to TRBD1. Germline loops: CDR1 LNHDA, CDR2 SQIVND (reference sequence). This CDR3 has 14 amino acids. V shed 5 bases and J 8 bases; nucleotides not matched to a gene: 10. The CDR3 sequence is CASSAATGGRGYTF. Written as DNA, the CDR3 is TGTGCCAGTAGTGCCGCAACAGGGGGTAGAGGCTACACCTTC.

The rearrangement links TRBV6-6 to TRBJ2-5, with TRBD2 matching 11 bases. The CDR3 contains 20 residues. V lost 6 bases and J lost 1; bases outside the gene matches: 19. The V gene's germline CDR1 is MNHNY and CDR2 SVGAGI (reference sequence). Written as DNA, the CDR3 is TGTGCCAGCAGCTCGGGACTTGGGCTAGCGGGAGGACTGGTCCAAGAGACCCAGTACTTC. Its protein product is CASSSGLGLAGGLVQETQYF.

The chain has TRBV5-4 and TRBJ2-3; D gene uncertain. Trimming left V 4 bases short and J 0 bases short, with 21 bases between. The germline V gene encodes CDR1 SGHNT and CDR2 YYREEE (reference sequence). The CDR3 has 18 amino acids. CDR3 loop: CASSLPTTPLLSTDTQYF. The CDR3 DNA sequence: TGTGCCAGCAGCCTACCGACGACACCTTTACTTAGCACAGATACGCAGTATTTT.